Listed here are 4 T cell receptor beta chains from one sample, sequenced in a study of cytomegalovirus exposure and HLA in healthy donors. Vbeta (60) and Jbeta (13) primers were used in the PCR. The assay was immunoSEQ multiplex PCR, and TCRdb's table has in-frame clones only and misses some. The table has approximately 110,000 clones, 73% seen once; the top ten hold under 10%. The sample consisted of PBMCs. Every receptor here comes from a man in his forties in good health and CMV-seronegative.

This clone was observed a few times. The genes are TRBV5-8 and TRBJ2-3; 7 bases fit TRBD2. Germline-derived CDR1 and CDR2 are SGHTS and YDEGEE. The CDR3 has 13 residues. V was pared by 7 bases and J by 5 bases, with 7 bases of the junction left unmatched. CDR3 in DNA: TGTGCCAGCCTGAAGCGGGGAGTAGATACGCAGTATTTT. The encoded protein is CASLKRGVDTQYF.

The rearrangement joins TRBV7-9 to TRBJ2-5, with 9 bases identical to TRBD2. Trimming cost V 3 bases and J 4 bases; bases outside gene matches: 3. This CDR3 comprises 14 residues. In germline, CDR1 is SEHNR, CDR2 FQNEAQ (reference sequence). CDR3 protein: CASSFAGGPETQYF. The CDR3 DNA sequence: TGTGCCAGCAGCTTTGCGGGGGGGCCAGAGACCCAGTACTTC.

The sample holds a few counts of this clone. The gene calls are TRBV19 and TRBJ2-1; TRBD1 aligns across 7 bases. Germline V gene data show CDR1 as LNHDA and CDR2 as SQIVND (reference sequence). V lost 3 bases to trimming and J lost 7 bases; unmatched junction nucleotides: 15. The CDR3 spans 17 residues. The CDR3 spells CASSILVGQTPRNEQFF. DNA for the CDR3: TGTGCCAGTAGTATTTTGGTGGGACAGACACCAAGGAATGAGCAGTTCTTC.

As DNA, the CDR3 is TGTGCCAGCTCACGGGCGGGGGGCACAGATACGCAGTATTTT. Protein product: CASSRAGGTDTQYF. V usage is TRBV18 and J usage is TRBJ2-3; TRBD2 aligns across 7 bases. The CDR3 contains 14 residues. V lost 4 bases, J lost 1 base, and 2 bases stayed unmatched. CDR1 KGHSH and CDR2 LQKENI come from the germline V gene.